This T cell receptor (beta chain) was observed in a study of control samples from healthy donors and cancer patients. This CDR3 spans 16 amino acids. V shed 1 base and J shed 1 base, with 15 bases lying between them. Germline values: CDR1 SQVTM, CDR2 ANQGSEA. Some clones are missing from TCRdb's copy, which holds only in-frame ones; the method was immunoSEQ multiplex PCR. The repertoire holds some 130,000 clones, with 90% as singletons. A single count supports this clone. This chain connects TRBV29-1 to TRBJ2-3; D call uncertain. Sequencing input: blood. The sequence was obtained from a man aged 40-49 years in good health. Written as DNA, the CDR3 is TGCAGCGTTGAAGGTGAACGGAAGACTGGCACAGATACGCAGTATTTT. This codes for CSVEGERKTGTDTQYF.